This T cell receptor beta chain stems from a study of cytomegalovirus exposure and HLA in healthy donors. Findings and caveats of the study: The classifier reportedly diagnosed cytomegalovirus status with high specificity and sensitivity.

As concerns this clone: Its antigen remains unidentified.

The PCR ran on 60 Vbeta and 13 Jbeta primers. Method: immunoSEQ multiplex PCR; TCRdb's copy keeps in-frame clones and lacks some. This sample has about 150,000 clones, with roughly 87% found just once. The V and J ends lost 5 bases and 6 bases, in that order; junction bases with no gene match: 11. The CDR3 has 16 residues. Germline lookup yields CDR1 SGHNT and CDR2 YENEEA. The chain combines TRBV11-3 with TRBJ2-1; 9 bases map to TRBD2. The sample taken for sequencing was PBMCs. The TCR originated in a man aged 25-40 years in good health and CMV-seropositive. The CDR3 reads CASSELGGGAGNEQFF. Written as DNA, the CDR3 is TGTGCCAGCAGCGAGCTGGGCGGGGGGGCTGGCAATGAGCAGTTCTTC.